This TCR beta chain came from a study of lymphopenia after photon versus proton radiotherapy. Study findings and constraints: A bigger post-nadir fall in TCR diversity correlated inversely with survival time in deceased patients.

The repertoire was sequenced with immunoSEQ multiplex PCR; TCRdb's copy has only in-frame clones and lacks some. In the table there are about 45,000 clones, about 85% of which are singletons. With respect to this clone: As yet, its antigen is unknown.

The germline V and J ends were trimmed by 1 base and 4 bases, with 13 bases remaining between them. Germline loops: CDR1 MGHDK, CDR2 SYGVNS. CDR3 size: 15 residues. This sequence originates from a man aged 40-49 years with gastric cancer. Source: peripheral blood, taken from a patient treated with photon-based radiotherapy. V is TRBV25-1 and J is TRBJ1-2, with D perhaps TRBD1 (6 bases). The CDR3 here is CASSEWKGEVYGYTF. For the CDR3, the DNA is TGTGCCAGCAGTGAATGGAAGGGGGAGGTCTATGGCTACACCTTC.